The 24 T cell receptor beta chains below were found in one sample sequenced in a study of cytomegalovirus exposure and HLA in healthy donors. With 60 Vbeta and 13 Jbeta primers, the PCR was carried out. Sequencing was performed with immunoSEQ multiplex PCR; in TCRdb, only in-frame clones are kept and a portion is missing. The data show 160,000 or so clones, about 79% seen once. The sample was PBMCs. The receptors shown here come from a middle-aged man in good health and CMV-seropositive.

The chain couples TRBV15 to TRBJ2-7, with TRBD2 matching 7 bases. Per the germline V gene, CDR1 is LNHNV and CDR2 is YYDKDF (reference sequence). V lost 1 base to trimming and J lost 5 bases; unmatched junction nucleotides: 14. The CDR3 loop spans 17 amino acids. The CDR3 DNA follows: TGTGCCACCAGCAGAGTTCGTGGGGGGGAGCCGGGGGACGAGCAGTACTTC. This gives the protein CATSRVRGGEPGDEQYF.

The chain links TRBV28 to TRBJ1-1; 9 bases map to TRBD1. The CDR3 consists of 16 residues. After removal of 5 bases from V and 4 bases from J, the junction contained 11 bases not matched to a gene. From germline, CDR1 is MDHEN and CDR2 SYDVKM. CDR3 in DNA: TGTGCCAGCAGTCTATTACCAGGACAGGGGCCCACTGAAGCTTTCTTT. Amino acids: CASSLLPGQGPTEAFF.

The CDR3 bases are TGTGCCAGTAGTATATTGGGGGGGGGCTCTGGAAACACCATATATTTT. It translates to CASSILGGGSGNTIYF. The chain links TRBV19 to TRBJ1-3; D may be TRBD1 (5 bases). This CDR3 comprises 16 residues. Germline CDR1 LNHDA, CDR2 SQIVND (reference sequence). V was trimmed by 2 bases and J by 0 bases, leaving 11 bases between them.

The chain carries TRBV6-5 and TRBJ2-7; the D is unclear. The CDR3 covers 11 residues. Germline CDR1 and CDR2: MNHEY and SVGAGI. The V and J ends lost 5 bases and 5 bases respectively, with 7 bases between them. For the CDR3, the DNA is TGTGCCAGCAGTCGCCGGGACGAGCAGTACTTC. Translation gives CASSRRDEQYF.

This clone was observed a single time. V usage is TRBV5-1 and J usage is TRBJ2-1, with 15 nucleotides matching TRBD2. The junction had 4 bases not matched to a gene; V was cut back by 1 base and J by 8 bases. The CDR3 has 16 residues. From germline, CDR1 is SGHRS and CDR2 YFSETQ. This CDR3 is CASSLWGLAGGYEQFF. The CDR3 bases are TGCGCCAGCAGCTTGTGGGGACTAGCGGGAGGCTATGAGCAGTTCTTC.

The chain is built from TRBV6-1 and TRBJ2-2; D possibly corresponds to TRBD2 (6 bases). V was trimmed by 3 bases and J by 5 bases, leaving 7 bases between them. The CDR3 length is 13 residues. Germline assignment: CDR1 MNHNS and CDR2 SASEGT. The CDR3 nucleotides read TGTGCCAGCAGTGAGCGGGATACCGGGGAGCTGTTTTTT. Amino acid sequence: CASSERDTGELFF.

The rearrangement uses TRBV5-1 and TRBJ2-1; D is unresolved. The CDR3 spans 15 residues. Trimming removed 2 bases from V and 1 base from J, with 10 bases in between. Germline assignment: CDR1 SGHRS and CDR2 YFSETQ. The CDR3 nucleotides are TGCGCCAGCAGCTTATCTCCCACTTCCTACAATGAGCAGTTCTTC. Its translation: CASSLSPTSYNEQFF.

V usage is TRBV12-5 and J usage is TRBJ1-5; 8 bases are a match to TRBD1. This CDR3 spans 15 amino acids. Germline V gene sequence: CDR1 LGHNT, CDR2 FRNRAP. Trimming took 4 bases from V and 6 from J; bases not matched to a gene: 8. Here the CDR3 DNA reads TGTGCTAGTGGTTCGGTAGGACAGGGTGGTCAGCCCCAGCATTTT. It yields the protein CASGSVGQGGQPQHF.

In the case of this clone: Relative to the germline gene, one junction end is altered; a read error may explain this. This chain uses TRBV5-1 with TRBJ2-6, with TRBD1 as a possible D gene (5 bases). In germline, CDR1 is SGHRS, CDR2 YFSETQ. The CDR3 totals 15 residues. The CDR3 coding sequence is TGCGCCAGCAGCTTGACCCAGTCTGGGGCCAACGGCCTGACTTTC. Residues: CASSLTQSGANGLTF.

The chain has TRBV29-1 and TRBJ2-1, with TRBD2 matching over 9 bases. The CDR3 extends over 15 amino acids. Trimming took 5 bases from V and 9 from J; bases not matched to a gene: 14. Per germline, CDR1 SQVTM and CDR2 ANQGSEA. The CDR3 sequence is CSVSGGIFGSGEQFF. The CDR3, as DNA: TGCAGCGTTAGCGGGGGGATTTTTGGCTCCGGTGAGCAGTTCTTC.

This clone was counted between two and nine times. J is TRBJ2-2 and V is TRBV2, with 12 bases identical to TRBD2. Germline assignment: CDR1 SNHLY and CDR2 FYNNEI. V shed 8 bases and J 0 bases; nucleotides not matched to a gene: 7. This CDR3 is 17 amino acids long. CDR3 DNA: TGTGCCAGCTGGCGACTAGCGGGAGCTGCGAACACCGGGGAGCTGTTTTTT. Its protein product is CASWRLAGAANTGELFF.

The V gene is TRBV6-1, the J gene TRBJ2-2; D is ambiguous. CDR1 MNHNS and CDR2 SASEGT come from the germline V gene. The CDR3 has 17 amino acids. V gave up 4 bases and J gave up 5 bases, with 20 bases separating them. DNA for the CDR3: TGTGCCAGCAGTGCCCCTCGGTTCCTAACGAGGACCGGGGAGCTGTTTTTT. Protein sequence: CASSAPRFLTRTGELFF.

This clone was seen a single time. The chain has TRBV6-5 and TRBJ2-1; D may be TRBD2 (6 bases). The CDR3 spans 13 residues. The V gene's germline CDR1 is MNHEY and CDR2 SVGAGI. The V gene lost 6 bases and the J gene lost 3 bases, with 9 bases spanning the gap. CDR3 sequence: CASRDYSYNEQFF. DNA of the CDR3: TGTGCCAGCAGGGACTATAGCTACAATGAGCAGTTCTTC.

The chain links TRBV6-1 to TRBJ1-2; D may be TRBD1 (5 bases). Per the germline V gene, CDR1 is MNHNS and CDR2 is SASEGT. Between the trimmed V and J ends, which lost 3 bases and 4 bases, there was a span of 9 bases. The CDR3 contains 13 residues. CDR3: CASSDSGVYGYTF. In DNA, the CDR3 is TGTGCCAGCAGTGATTCGGGGGTCTATGGCTACACCTTC.

The chain links TRBV7-8 to TRBJ1-2; 9 bases align to TRBD1. The CDR3 is made up of 14 amino acids. From germline, CDR1 is SGHVS and CDR2 FQNEAQ. The V segment lost 6 bases and the J segment 5 bases; nucleotides outside the gene matches: 7. The CDR3 loop is CASRPTGGTYGYTF. CDR3 nucleotides: TGTGCCAGCAGGCCTACAGGGGGCACGTATGGCTACACCTTC.

The chain uses TRBV6-1 and TRBJ2-3; TRBD1 aligns across 7 bases. J was trimmed by 6 bases and V by 6 bases; bases with no gene match: 3. CDR1 is MNHNS and CDR2 is SASEGT in the germline V gene. This CDR3 has 12 amino acids. This CDR3 reads CASRDRVDTQYF. The CDR3, as DNA: TGTGCCAGCAGAGACAGGGTGGATACGCAGTATTTT.

This chain links TRBV5-1 with TRBJ2-2; 7 bases fit TRBD1. The trim removed 2 bases at V and 4 bases at J, leaving 2 bases unmatched. There are 14 residues in the CDR3. Germline CDR1 and CDR2: SGHRS and YFSETQ. As DNA, the CDR3 is TGCGCCAGCAGCTTTGGACAGGTCACCGGGGAGCTGTTTTTT. Encoded protein: CASSFGQVTGELFF.

The chain recombines TRBV6-1 with TRBJ1-5; D call uncertain. The CDR3 consists of 12 residues. The V end lost 8 bases, the J end lost 6 bases, and 11 bases lay between the germline ends. Germline V gives CDR1 MNHNS, CDR2 SASEGT. CDR3 DNA sequence: TGTGCCAGCCGCCCACGAGGTCAGCCCCAGCATTTT. This codes for CASRPRGQPQHF.

The chain couples TRBV5-1 to TRBJ2-7; 9 bases map to TRBD1. Germline CDR1 reads SGHRS; CDR2 reads YFSETQ. Trimming removed 0 bases from V and 6 bases from J; junction bases left unmatched: 13. This CDR3 contains 17 residues. As DNA, the CDR3 is TGCGCCAGCAGCTTGGCAGGAACCGGGGGGACAGGGAGCGAGCAGTACTTC. Protein product: CASSLAGTGGTGSEQYF.

This sequence joins TRBV28 and TRBJ2-3; 9 nucleotides line up with TRBD1. CDR3 length: 14 residues. Trimming at V came to 7 bases and at J to 6 bases, leaving 8 bases not matched to a gene. CDR1 MDHEN and CDR2 SYDVKM come from the germline V gene. As DNA, the CDR3 is TGTGCCAGCAACACACCAACAGGGGGCGATACGCAGTATTTT. As protein: CASNTPTGGDTQYF.

The V call is TRBV9, the J call TRBJ2-4, with D possibly being TRBD1 (6 bases). This CDR3 is built from 14 residues. The V end lost 2 bases, the J end lost 5 bases, and 11 bases lay between the germline ends. Germline V gene lookup returns CDR1 SGDLS and CDR2 YYNGEE. In nucleotides, the CDR3 is TGTGCCAGCAGCGTCAGGGGAGTTGAAAACATTCAGTACTTC. This encodes CASSVRGVENIQYF.

J is TRBJ2-2 and V is TRBV12-5, with 9 bases matching TRBD2. V lost 1 base and J lost 4; bases outside the gene matches: 1. From germline, CDR1 is LGHNT and CDR2 FRNRAP. The CDR3 extends over 15 amino acids. The CDR3: CASGLGAGGTGELFF. In DNA form, the CDR3 reads TGTGCTAGTGGTTTGGGAGCGGGAGGCACCGGGGAGCTGTTTTTT.

The chain joins TRBV12-5 to TRBJ1-1, with D perhaps matching TRBD1 (6 bases). Germline V gives CDR1 LGHNT, CDR2 FRNRAP. Trimming removed 7 bases from V and 3 bases from J, with 18 bases in between. The CDR3 extends over 15 amino acids. The chain's CDR3 is CASAVRDKGYTEAFF. The CDR3 bases are TGTGCTAGTGCCGTCAGGGACAAAGGGTACACTGAAGCTTTCTTT.

The chain couples TRBV19 to TRBJ1-1; weak D call: TRBD1 (5 bases). Germline assignment: CDR1 LNHDA and CDR2 SQIVND (reference sequence). The CDR3 is 13 amino acids. V lost 8 bases, J lost 1 base, and 11 bases lay in between. The CDR3 sequence: CASGGMGNTEAFF. CDR3 DNA: TGTGCCAGTGGGGGGATGGGGAACACTGAAGCTTTCTTT.